One and the same sample provided the 4 T cell receptor beta chains below, sequenced in a study of cytomegalovirus exposure and HLA in healthy donors. PCR was performed using 60 Vbeta and 13 Jbeta primers. Only in-frame clones appear in the TCRdb table, and some are missing; sequencing was by immunoSEQ multiplex PCR. The sample records fewer than 200,000 clones, around 72% being singletons. Sequencing input: PBMCs. Receptors were obtained from a female donor in good health and CMV-seronegative.

A single count supports this clone. J is TRBJ2-6 and V is TRBV4-1; D is unresolved. Germline V gene data show CDR1 as MGHRA and CDR2 as YSYEKL. CDR3 length equals 16 residues. V shed 0 bases and J shed 4 bases, with 10 bases lying between them. DNA of the CDR3: TGCGCCAGCAGCCAAGAACTGTCCGTGGGGGCCAACGTCCTGACTTTC. It codes for CASSQELSVGANVLTF.

Only one count was recorded for this clone. This sequence joins TRBV7-9 and TRBJ2-5; no clear D gene. Germline CDR1 is SEHNR and CDR2 is FQNEAQ (reference sequence). Trimming removed 1 base at V and 5 bases at J, with 11 bases between. The CDR3 has 14 residues. The CDR3 DNA sequence: TGTGCCAGCAGCTTAGTATCTAGAGCGGAGACCCAGTACTTC. This codes for CASSLVSRAETQYF.

The chain couples TRBV6-5 to TRBJ2-7; TRBD2 matches at 9 bases. Germline V gene data show CDR1 as MNHEY and CDR2 as SVGAGI. V was clipped by 4 bases and J by 6 bases; unmatched bases: 7. The CDR3 contains 14 residues. CDR3 amino acids: CASSSIAGVGEQYF. As DNA, the CDR3 is TGTGCCAGCAGTTCGATAGCGGGAGTGGGCGAGCAGTACTTC.

The J gene is TRBJ2-7, the V gene TRBV30, with TRBD2 matching 13 bases. The CDR3 has 14 amino acids. Germline assignment: CDR1 GTSNPN and CDR2 SVGIG (reference sequence). The V segment lost 6 bases and the J segment 7 bases; nucleotides outside the gene matches: 9. CDR3 DNA sequence: TGTGCCTGTTCAAACAGACTAGCGGGAGGTGAGCAGTACTTC. Amino acids: CACSNRLAGGEQYF.